These 32 T cell receptor beta chains were sequenced from one sample in a study of regulatory T cells in long-lasting Graves disease. Libraries of TCR beta came from iRepertoire HTBI primers plus Arm-PCR of CDR3 regions. TCRdb re-analysed the multiplex PCR reads in MiXCR, keeping a single row per CDR3 protein. The sample has approximately 540,000 distinct CDR3 sequences; 12% are singletons. Time point denoted: newly diagnosed GD, antithyroid drugs for less than 3 months. Making the TCR library involved RNA that had been extracted from PBMCs. The sample was also linked to a second study, of T cells in Graves' hyperthyroidism and ophthalmopathy.

The source material was peripheral blood mononuclear cells (PBMCs), sampled at new diagnosis, from a patient treated with antithyroid drugs. These receptors all stem from a woman aged 25 to 39 with Graves disease.

This chain connects TRBV12-3 or TRBV12-4 to TRBJ2-5; 8 nucleotides match TRBD1. V shed 4 bases and J 2 bases; nucleotides not matched to a gene: 3. This CDR3 spans 14 amino acids. CDR3 sequence reads: CASSSQGAQETQYF. CDR3 DNA: TGTGCCAGCAGTTCTCAGGGGGCACAAGAGACCCAGTACTTC.

This clonotype was detected ten times or more. The J gene is TRBJ2-1, the V gene TRBV20-1; the D gene is possibly TRBD2 (6 bases). Between the trimmed V and J ends, which lost 5 bases and 7 bases, there was a span of 18 bases. The CDR3 is 14 amino acids. Per the germline V gene, CDR1 is DFQATT and CDR2 is SNEGSKA (reference sequence). In DNA form, the CDR3 reads TGCAGTGCTTCCCCTGTCGGGGGTAAGAATGAGCAGTTCTTC. Its translation: CSASPVGGKNEQFF.

This chain uses TRBV7-2 with TRBJ1-5; the D gene is possibly TRBD1 (6 bases). The CDR3 has 13 amino acids. CDR1 is SGHTA, CDR2 FQGNSA, per germline. Between the trimmed V and J ends, which lost 5 bases and 7 bases, there was a span of 12 bases. CDR3: CASSKDSMQPQHF. The CDR3 DNA sequence: TGTGCCAGCAGCAAGGACAGTATGCAGCCCCAGCATTTT.

This clonotype was detected many times. The chain recombines TRBV2 with TRBJ2-7; 8 bases fit TRBD2. The CDR3 length is 14 residues. Germline assignment: CDR1 SNHLY and CDR2 FYNNEI. Trimming took 11 bases from V and 2 from J; bases not matched to a gene: 11. The CDR3: CAHTRGGRTYEQYF. The CDR3 region has the DNA TGTGCCCACACACGGGGGGGGCGGACCTACGAGCAGTACTTC.

The gene calls are TRBV7-9 and TRBJ2-3; 12 bases match TRBD2. J was trimmed by 4 bases and V by 9 bases; bases with no gene match: 11. Germline assignment: CDR1 SEHNR and CDR2 FQNEAQ (reference sequence). This CDR3 region has 16 residues. In nucleotides, the CDR3 is TGTGCCAGTCTACCGACTAGCGGGAGAGGGGCAGATACGCAGTATTTT. Translating gives CASLPTSGRGADTQYF.

This chain joins TRBV30 and TRBJ1-5; D is unresolved. The CDR3 extends over 13 amino acids. Trimming pared 3 bases from V and 9 bases from J, leaving 15 bases between. Germline V gene lookup returns CDR1 GTSNPN and CDR2 SVGIG (reference sequence). Written as DNA, the CDR3 is TGTGCCTGGAGCTTCTCCCAGAAAGGGCCCCAGCATTTT. This sequence encodes CAWSFSQKGPQHF.

The table lists this clonotype with a few counts. One end of the junction varies from germline; a read error may be responsible. J is TRBJ1-2 and V is TRBV7-2, with TRBD1 matching 8 bases. CDR1 and CDR2 (germline): SGHTA, FQGNSA. The CDR3 has 14 residues. The CDR3 region is CASSQGTGLHGYTF. The CDR3 DNA is TGCGCCAGCAGCCAGGGGACAGGACTTCATGGCTACACCTTC.

To note about this clonotype: A far larger clone is a single base away, which makes a read error likely. The V and J genes are TRBV11-3 and TRBJ2-3, with 7 positions matching TRBD2. Germline lookup yields CDR1 SGHNT and CDR2 YENEEA. The CDR3 loop spans 16 amino acids. The V and J ends lost 5 bases and 2 bases, in that order; junction bases with no gene match: 10. The CDR3 DNA sequence: TGTGCCAGCAGCCCCGGGGCTAGCGGATTCACAGATACGCAGTATTTT. Residues: CASSPGASGFTDTQYF.

This chain joins TRBV24-1 and TRBJ2-5; D uncertain. Germline CDR1 and CDR2: KGHDR and SFDVKD. Deletions cut 5 bases from V and 3 bases from J, with 9 bases between. The length of the CDR3 is 13 residues. The CDR3 DNA sequence: TGTGCCACCAGTGGCGGCAAGAAAGAGACCCAGTACTTC. It yields the protein CATSGGKKETQYF.

This clonotype showed up just a few times. This chain connects TRBV15 to TRBJ2-7, with TRBD1 as a possible D gene (5 bases). This CDR3 has 18 amino acids. The V and J ends lost 1 base and 0 bases respectively, with 19 bases between them. CDR1 and CDR2 (germline): LNHNV, YYDKDF (reference sequence). CDR3: CATSRVQGALYSSYEQYF. For the CDR3, the DNA is TGTGCCACCAGCAGAGTTCAAGGGGCCCTTTATAGCTCCTACGAGCAGTACTTC.

The V and J genes are TRBV6-2 or TRBV6-3 and TRBJ2-1; 7 bases agree with TRBD2. Germline loops: CDR1 MNHEY, CDR2 SVGEGT. The CDR3 is made up of 12 amino acids. Trimming removed 5 bases from V and 10 bases from J; junction bases left unmatched: 5. The CDR3 DNA follows: TGTGCCAGCAGTCAGCGGGAAGGGGAGCAGTTCTTC. It encodes CASSQREGEQFF.

Note on this clonotype: Just one base apart from a much larger clone, this may be a read error. The chain has TRBV5-1 and TRBJ1-2; a weak D match, TRBD1 (5 bases). Trimming pared 4 bases from V and 4 bases from J, leaving 17 bases between. Germline values: CDR1 SGHRS, CDR2 YFSETQ. The CDR3 totals 15 residues. In DNA, the CDR3 is TGCGCCAGCAGCCTGACCGGGGCACAGTCCTATGGCTACACCTTC. It is translated as CASSLTGAQSYGYTF.

This clonotype was counted a few times. The chain couples TRBV27 to TRBJ1-2; D remains ambiguous. Germline CDR1 and CDR2: MNHEY and SMNVEV (reference sequence). V dropped 5 bases and J dropped 3 bases, with 10 bases sitting between them. The CDR3 consists of 13 residues. The CDR3 loop is CASSLYGDYGYTF. CDR3 nucleotide sequence: TGTGCCAGCAGTCTCTACGGGGACTATGGCTACACCTTC.

With regard to this clonotype: A much larger clone differs by one base, so this may be a read error. This chain uses TRBV7-2 with TRBJ2-3; 9 bases map to TRBD2. The junction had 9 bases not matched to a gene; V was cut back by 1 base and J by 1 base. The CDR3 extends over 18 amino acids. The germline V gene encodes CDR1 SGHTA and CDR2 FQGNSA. CDR3 DNA: TGTGCCAGCAGCTTAGGAATGGCGGGAGGGCCGGGCACAGATACGCAGTATTTT. Translation gives CASSLGMAGGPGTDTQYF.

This clonotype was observed a handful of times. This sequence joins TRBV19 and TRBJ1-5; possible D gene TRBD1, 5 bases. V lost 3 bases and J 6 bases, leaving 12 bases between the germline ends. This CDR3 has 14 residues. Per the germline V gene, CDR1 is LNHDA and CDR2 is SQIVND (reference sequence). CDR3 coding DNA: TGTGCCAGTAGTATCCCCGGGGGGGTTCAGCCCCAGCATTTT. Its translation: CASSIPGGVQPQHF.

This clonotype was seen more than once but under ten times. This chain joins TRBV7-9 and TRBJ1-3, with D maybe TRBD1 (5 bases). V lost 2 bases and J lost 3, with 8 bases in between. This CDR3 region has 14 residues. Germline CDR1 is SEHNR and CDR2 is FQNEAQ (reference sequence). In DNA form, the CDR3 reads TGTGCCAGCAGCTTAAGGAGGGGTGGAAACACCATATATTTT. It encodes CASSLRRGGNTIYF.

This clonotype was picked up a small number of times. CDR3 sequence: CASSQGRLLSSTDTQYF. CDR3 nucleotide sequence: TGCGCCAGCAGCCAAGGTCGACTCCTCTCTAGCACAGATACGCAGTATTTT. V usage is TRBV4-1 and J usage is TRBJ2-3, with D unresolved. Germline V CDR1 and CDR2: MGHRA, YSYEKL. Between the trimmed V and J ends, which lost 1 base and 0 bases, there was a span of 14 bases. This CDR3 has 17 residues.

This clonotype was counted at least ten times. This sequence joins TRBV28 and TRBJ1-5, with D possibly being TRBD1 (6 bases). This CDR3 spans 16 amino acids. The germline CDR1 and CDR2 sequences are MDHEN and SYDVKM. V dropped 3 bases and J dropped 6 bases, with 18 bases sitting between them. As DNA, the CDR3 is TGTGCCAGCAGTTTCCACAAGGGGGGACTCGGTCAGCCCCAGCATTTT. Protein sequence: CASSFHKGGLGQPQHF.

This clonotype has ten or more counts. The chain recombines TRBV11-2 with TRBJ2-7, with unresolved D. This CDR3 region has 14 residues. Germline V gene sequence: CDR1 SGHAT, CDR2 FQNNGV. Trimming left V 1 base short and J 11 bases short, with 18 bases between. In DNA form, the CDR3 reads TGTGCCAGCAGCTTAGTATCCCAGATGACTGGAGAGTACTTC. Its translation: CASSLVSQMTGEYF. Full variable domain (missing parts from reference TRBV11-2 and TRBJ2-7): EAGVAQSPRYKIIEKRQSVAFWCNPISGHATLYWYQQILGQGPKLLIQFQNNGVVDDSQLPKDRFSAERLKGVDSTLKIQPAKLEDSAVYLCASSLVSQMTGEYFGPGTRLTVT.

This clonotype was detected a few times. The J gene is TRBJ2-5, the V gene TRBV6-5, with a weak D call TRBD2 (6 bases). Near its end, the DNA agrees better with TRBJ2-1, so the J call may be wrong. This CDR3 is built from 16 residues. Germline V CDR1 and CDR2: MNHEY, SVGAGI. The CDR3 DNA reads TGTGCCAGCAGTTACTCAGGCCTCGGGGGTGACAATGAGCAGTTCTTC. This translates into CASSYSGLGGDNEQFF.

V is TRBV6-2 or TRBV6-3 and J is TRBJ1-1; D gene uncertain. V lost 10 bases to trimming and J lost 6 bases, with 18 bases between them. The germline V gene has CDR1 MNHEY and CDR2 SVGEGT. The CDR3 sequence is 13 residues long. CDR3: CATRYPVRAEAFF. Written as DNA, the CDR3 is TGTGCCACCCGTTATCCCGTTAGGGCTGAAGCTTTCTTT.

This clonotype was counted a few times. V usage is TRBV19 and J usage is TRBJ1-1, with TRBD1 matching over 8 bases. Germline-derived CDR1 and CDR2 are LNHDA and SQIVND (reference sequence). V gave up 1 base and J gave up 4 bases; unmatched junction bases: 5. The CDR3 has 15 amino acids. The CDR3 reads CASSIGQGAFTEAFF. The CDR3 DNA reads TGTGCCAGTAGTATAGGTCAGGGGGCGTTCACTGAAGCTTTCTTT.

This clonotype was counted ten times or more. The gene calls are TRBV6-1 and TRBJ1-1; D gene uncertain. Between the trimmed V and J ends, which lost 6 bases and 8 bases, there was a span of 13 bases. Germline loops: CDR1 MNHNS, CDR2 SASEGT. The CDR3 runs to 12 residues. The CDR3 nucleotides read TGTGCCAGCAGCCTGAGGCGGTCGGAAGCTTTCTTT. It encodes CASSLRRSEAFF.

The CDR3 DNA is TGCAGTGCTTCCCGGGACAGGGTCGGGGAGCTGTTTTTT. Translation: CSASRDRVGELFF. J is TRBJ2-2 and V is TRBV20-1; 9 nucleotides agree with TRBD1. V lost 5 bases to trimming and J lost 7 bases; unmatched junction nucleotides: 5. The CDR3 runs 13 residues. CDR1 is DFQATT and CDR2 is SNEGSKA in the germline V gene (reference sequence).

This clonotype was recorded many times. The rearrangement links TRBV12-3 or TRBV12-4 to TRBJ1-2; D uncertain. The CDR3 covers 11 residues. The V gene lost 6 bases and the J gene lost 2 bases, with 4 bases spanning the gap. The DNA of the CDR3 is TGTGCCAGCAGCATGAACTATGGCTACACCTTC. Amino acid sequence: CASSMNYGYTF.

This clonotype was seen a handful of times. The gene calls are TRBV5-1 and TRBJ1-4; D perhaps matches TRBD1 (5 bases). The CDR3 runs to 16 residues. V was pared by 0 bases and J by 6 bases, with 15 bases between. CDR1 and CDR2 (germline): SGHRS, YFSETQ. The CDR3 sequence: CASSLAGGGGDEKLFF. In nucleotides, the CDR3 is TGCGCCAGCAGCTTGGCCGGTGGGGGAGGCGATGAAAAACTGTTTTTT.

The genes are TRBV20-1 and TRBJ2-7; no reliable D call. The CDR3 covers 15 residues. Germline CDR1 is DFQATT and CDR2 is SNEGSKA (reference sequence). Deletions cut 4 bases from V and 1 base from J, with 17 bases between. The CDR3 protein is CSATQLGSVSYEQYF. CDR3 DNA: TGCAGTGCTACCCAGCTGGGGTCTGTGTCCTACGAGCAGTACTTC.

This clonotype came up a few times. This chain connects TRBV4-3 to TRBJ1-4; possibly TRBD1 for D (5 bases). CDR3 length: 16 amino acids. Trimming cost V 3 bases and J 0 bases, with 11 bases left between them. Germline V CDR1 and CDR2: LGHNA, YSLEER. The chain's CDR3 is CASSHYSTATNEKLFF. In DNA form, the CDR3 reads TGCGCCAGCAGCCACTACTCGACAGCAACTAATGAAAAACTGTTTTTT.

The table lists this clonotype with a few counts. The rearrangement links TRBV3-1 to TRBJ2-5; 10 nucleotides agree with TRBD2. The CDR3 consists of 16 residues. Trimming removed 1 base from V and 1 base from J; junction bases left unmatched: 3. Germline V gene lookup returns CDR1 LGHDT and CDR2 YNNKEL (reference sequence). The CDR3 DNA sequence: TGTGCCAGCAGCCAAGGAGGGACTAGCGCCCAAGAGACCCAGTACTTC. Protein sequence: CASSQGGTSAQETQYF.

Only a few counts were recorded for this clonotype. The chain has TRBV4-1 and TRBJ2-7; 10 bases match TRBD2. CDR1 and CDR2 (germline): MGHRA, YSYEKL. The J segment lost 4 bases and the V segment lost 1 base, leaving 4 bases of the junction unmatched. This CDR3 comprises 15 residues. The CDR3 bases are TGCGCCAGCAGCCAAGGGACTAGCGGAGAATACGAGCAGTACTTC. This translates into CASSQGTSGEYEQYF.

This clonotype occurred many times. The rearrangement uses TRBV30 and TRBJ1-1, with a weak D call TRBD1 (6 bases). Germline V gives CDR1 GTSNPN, CDR2 SVGIG (reference sequence). This CDR3 contains 15 residues. With 0 bases removed from V and 10 bases from J, the gap between germline ends came to 21 bases. DNA of the CDR3: TGTGCCTGGAGTGTAAGTGACCTGCCGGGGGCAGGAGCTTTCTTT. Amino acid sequence: CAWSVSDLPGAGAFF.

This clonotype was counted many times. The V call is TRBV12-5, the J call TRBJ1-1; weak D call: TRBD1 (5 bases). Germline V lookup: CDR1 LGHNT, CDR2 FRNRAP. Trimming stripped 0 bases from V and 8 bases from J, with 16 bases between. The CDR3 consists of 15 residues. CDR3 bases: TGTGCTAGTGGTTTGGTAATTATGAGGGGCTGGGAAGCTTTCTTT. Amino acid sequence: CASGLVIMRGWEAFF.